Below are 21 T cell receptor beta chains sequenced from a single sample in a study of graft-versus-host responses after intestinal transplantation. TCRdb's copy holds only in-frame clones and misses some; the assay was immunoSEQ multiplex PCR. This table holds about 88,000 clones, approximately 90% found once. Antigens of these TCRs are unknown. The specimen was unstimulated CD4+ T cells sorted from spleen or lymph node cells, collected before transplant. The receptors here all came from a human donor who was the organ donor for an intestinal transplant.

The V gene is TRBV6-1, the J gene TRBJ1-2, with a weak D call TRBD1 (6 bases). The CDR3 sequence is 13 residues long. V lost 6 bases to trimming and J lost 3 bases, with 11 bases between them. Per the germline V gene, CDR1 is MNHNS and CDR2 is SASEGT. The CDR3 DNA follows: TGTGCCAGCAGAAGGACAGTCGACTATGGCTACACCTTC. Its translation is CASRRTVDYGYTF.

This chain connects TRBV29-1 to TRBJ2-7; TRBD1 is a possible D gene (5 bases). This CDR3 has 13 amino acids. The germline V gene has CDR1 SQVTM and CDR2 ANQGSEA. V was trimmed by 4 bases and J by 3 bases, leaving 13 bases between them. CDR3 amino acids: CSVGGAHLYEQYF. The CDR3, as DNA: TGCAGCGTTGGGGGCGCCCATCTCTACGAGCAGTACTTC.

This clone is a singleton in its sample. The gene calls are TRBV5-1 and TRBJ2-3, with TRBD2 identical over 13 bases. From germline, CDR1 is SGHRS and CDR2 YFSETQ. With V trimmed by 1 base and J by 8 bases, 10 bases remained unmatched. The CDR3 has 17 amino acids. CDR3 residues: CASSLIETSGGTGTQYF. In DNA form, the CDR3 reads TGCGCCAGCAGCTTGATAGAGACTAGCGGGGGGACGGGTACGCAGTATTTT.

V and J are TRBV15 and TRBJ1-1; 9 bases agree with TRBD1. V shed 2 bases, J shed 0 bases, and the junction held 16 bases outside the gene matches. The CDR3 spans 20 residues. Germline assignment: CDR1 LNHNV and CDR2 YYDKDF (reference sequence). In DNA form, the CDR3 reads TGTGCCACCAGCAGATACGCCTCATTCCGGGACAGGGCTTTGAACACTGAAGCTTTCTTT. Residues: CATSRYASFRDRALNTEAFF.

This clone occurred once. This sequence joins TRBV11-2 and TRBJ2-7; D call uncertain. Trimming stripped 0 bases from V and 0 bases from J, with 9 bases between. The CDR3 contains 15 residues. Germline V CDR1 and CDR2: SGHAT, FQNNGV. The CDR3 reads CASSLETLTSYEQYF. In DNA form, the CDR3 reads TGTGCCAGCAGCTTAGAAACCCTAACCTCCTACGAGCAGTACTTC. Variable domain in full (rest from reference TRBV11-2 and TRBJ2-7): EAGVAQSPRYKIIEKRQSVAFWCNPISGHATLYWYQQILGQGPKLLIQFQNNGVVDDSQLPKDRFSAERLKGVDSTLKIQPAKLEDSAVYLCASSLETLTSYEQYFGPGTRLTVT.

V gene TRBV6-5 combines with J gene TRBJ1-2; D unresolved. The V end was cut by 6 bases, the J end by 8 bases, with 22 bases between. The length of the CDR3 is 15 residues. The germline gives CDR1 MNHEY, CDR2 SVGAGI. The CDR3 sequence is CASRRTPDFAGGYTF. Here the CDR3 DNA reads TGTGCCAGCAGACGAACCCCGGACTTCGCGGGAGGCTACACCTTC.

The chain links TRBV19 to TRBJ1-3, with 8 bases fitting TRBD1. Unmatched junction bases numbered 8, after V lost 0 bases and J lost 4 bases. This CDR3 is built from 17 residues. CDR1 and CDR2 from the germline V gene are LNHDA and SQIVND (reference sequence). CDR3 amino acids: CASSIDRTGRIGNTIYF. The CDR3 DNA sequence: TGTGCCAGTAGTATAGATCGGACAGGGAGAATCGGAAACACCATATATTTT. The variable domain in full, with the rest retrieved from reference TRBV19 and TRBJ1-3, is DGGITQSPKYLFRKEGQNVTLSCEQNLNHDAMYWYRQDPGQGLRLIYYSQIVNDFQKGDIAEGYSVSREKKESFPLTVTSAQKNPTAFYLCASSIDRTGRIGNTIYFGEGSWLTVV.

This chain joins TRBV10-2 and TRBJ1-2, with TRBD1 matching over 8 bases. The CDR3 consists of 13 residues. V gave up 7 bases and J gave up 4 bases; unmatched junction bases: 5. The germline gives CDR1 WSHSY, CDR2 SAAADI. CDR3 nucleotides: TGCGCCAGCAAGGGACAGGTGTTCTATGGCTACACCTTC. It is translated as CASKGQVFYGYTF.

The chain is built from TRBV5-1 and TRBJ1-2; 7 bases are a match to TRBD1. CDR3 length: 16 residues. Germline CDR1 SGHRS, CDR2 YFSETQ. V lost 5 bases to trimming and J lost 0 bases; unmatched junction nucleotides: 10. The CDR3 sequence is CASRGRVRGPNYGYTF. The CDR3, as DNA: TGCGCCAGCAGAGGGCGGGTGAGGGGGCCTAACTATGGCTACACCTTC.

This chain connects TRBV4-1 to TRBJ2-7; a weak D match, TRBD2 (6 bases). This CDR3 comprises 16 residues. The V and J ends lost 1 base and 2 bases respectively, with 15 bases between them. In germline, CDR1 is MGHRA, CDR2 YSYEKL. The CDR3, as DNA: TGCGCCAGCAGCCAAGTGGGCCGCGGGAAAACCTACGAGCAGTACTTC. It codes for CASSQVGRGKTYEQYF.

The chain has TRBV19 and TRBJ2-3; TRBD2 aligns across 8 bases. The J segment lost 6 bases and the V segment lost 8 bases, leaving 7 bases of the junction unmatched. The CDR3 is 13 residues long. CDR1 LNHDA and CDR2 SQIVND come from the germline V gene (reference sequence). CDR3 sequence (DNA): TGTGCCAGTTCTGGGACTAGATACGATACGCAGTATTTT. It translates to CASSGTRYDTQYF.

The chain is built from TRBV28 and TRBJ1-2; maybe TRBD1 (6 bases). CDR1 and CDR2 (germline): MDHEN, SYDVKM. V lost 2 bases and J lost 5, with 15 bases in between. This CDR3 is 15 amino acids long. Here the CDR3 DNA reads TGTGCCAGCAGTTTACCGGGGCAGGGGTCGTATGGCTACACCTTC. Protein sequence: CASSLPGQGSYGYTF.

The chain links TRBV4-1 to TRBJ1-2; a possible D gene is TRBD1 (6 bases). Germline assignment: CDR1 MGHRA and CDR2 YSYEKL. The CDR3 is 19 amino acids. The V gene lost 3 bases and the J gene lost 7 bases, with 30 bases spanning the gap. The CDR3 DNA follows: TGCGCCAGCAGCCAGCGGACCCAGGACAGTTCAAGAGGGTCTCGTGGCTACACCTTC. Translating it yields CASSQRTQDSSRGSRGYTF.

This rearrangement joins TRBV18 to TRBJ2-6; weak D call: TRBD1 (6 bases). V was cut by 1 base and J by 1 base, with 11 bases left in between. The CDR3 has 17 residues. Germline assignment: CDR1 KGHSH and CDR2 LQKENI. Here the CDR3 DNA reads TGTGCCAGCTCACCACAGACGGGACAATCTGGGGCCAACGTCCTGACTTTC. This gives the protein CASSPQTGQSGANVLTF.

J is TRBJ1-2 and V is TRBV19; 7 nucleotides match TRBD1. CDR1 LNHDA and CDR2 SQIVND come from the germline V gene (reference sequence). The V and J ends lost 4 bases and 5 bases, in that order; junction bases with no gene match: 4. The CDR3 runs to 13 residues. CDR3 protein: CASSNPGGYGYTF. The CDR3 nucleotides read TGTGCCAGTAGTAATCCAGGGGGATATGGCTACACCTTC.

The gene calls are TRBV7-6 and TRBJ2-3; D ambiguous. V was cut by 6 bases and J by 5 bases, with 15 bases left in between. Germline V lookup: CDR1 SGHVS, CDR2 FNYEAQ. The CDR3 extends over 14 amino acids. CDR3: CASRVGARGDTQYF. The CDR3 DNA reads as TGTGCCAGCAGGGTCGGAGCGCGTGGAGATACGCAGTATTTT.

The genes are TRBV29-1 and TRBJ1-1; D gene uncertain. This CDR3 is built from 13 residues. Trimming shortened V by 3 bases and J by 5 bases, and 13 bases separated the two germline ends. CDR1 SQVTM and CDR2 ANQGSEA come from the germline V gene. The CDR3 bases are TGCAGCGTTGACCGGGAATTTTCGACTGAAGCTTTCTTT. Translated: CSVDREFSTEAFF.

The chain uses TRBV19 and TRBJ1-2; perhaps TRBD1 as D (5 bases). Germline loops: CDR1 LNHDA, CDR2 SQIVND (reference sequence). With 5 bases removed from V and 3 bases from J, the gap between germline ends came to 10 bases. This CDR3 is built from 13 residues. The CDR3 sequence is CASSEKGDYGYTF. CDR3 DNA: TGTGCCAGTAGTGAAAAAGGGGACTATGGCTACACCTTC. The full variable domain, its missing parts supplied by reference TRBV19 and TRBJ1-2, is DGGITQSPKYLFRKEGQNVTLSCEQNLNHDAMYWYRQDPGQGLRLIYYSQIVNDFQKGDIAEGYSVSREKKESFPLTVTSAQKNPTAFYLCASSEKGDYGYTFGSGTRLTVV.

This chain joins TRBV28 and TRBJ1-2, with D possibly TRBD1 on 6 matching bases. V shed 2 bases and J shed 1 base, with 14 bases lying between them. The length of the CDR3 is 16 residues. Germline loops: CDR1 MDHEN, CDR2 SYDVKM. The CDR3 protein is CASSLSPPQGNYGYTF. In DNA, the CDR3 is TGTGCCAGCAGTTTAAGCCCCCCACAGGGTAACTATGGCTACACCTTC.

In this sample, this clone turned up a few times. V usage is TRBV4-1 and J usage is TRBJ2-1; TRBD2 is a possible D gene (6 bases). Germline lookup yields CDR1 MGHRA and CDR2 YSYEKL. The V end was cut by 2 bases, the J end by 13 bases, with 9 bases between. The CDR3 extends over 11 amino acids. CDR3 in amino acids: CASSQTGSQFF. The CDR3 DNA follows: TGCGCCAGCAGCCAAACCGGGAGTCAGTTCTTC.

In this sample, this clone turned up a few times. This chain links TRBV20-1 with TRBJ2-5; D remains unclear. CDR3 length equals 10 residues. In germline, CDR1 is DFQATT, CDR2 SNEGSKA (reference sequence). The V gene lost 3 bases and the J gene lost 4 bases, with 3 bases spanning the gap. As DNA, the CDR3 is TGCAGTGCTAGCATAGAGACCCAGTACTTC. This codes for CSASIETQYF.